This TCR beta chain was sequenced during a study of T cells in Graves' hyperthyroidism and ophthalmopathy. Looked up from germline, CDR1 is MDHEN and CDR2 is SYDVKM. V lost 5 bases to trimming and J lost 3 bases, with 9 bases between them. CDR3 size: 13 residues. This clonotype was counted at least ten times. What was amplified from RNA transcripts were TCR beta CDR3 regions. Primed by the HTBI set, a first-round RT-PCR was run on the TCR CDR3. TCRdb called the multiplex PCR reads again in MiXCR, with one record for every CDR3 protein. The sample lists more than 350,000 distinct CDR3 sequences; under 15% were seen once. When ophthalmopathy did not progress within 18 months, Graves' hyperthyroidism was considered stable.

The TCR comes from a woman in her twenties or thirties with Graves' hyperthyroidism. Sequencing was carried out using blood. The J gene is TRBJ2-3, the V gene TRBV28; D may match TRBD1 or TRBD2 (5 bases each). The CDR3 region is CASSPGTTDTQYF. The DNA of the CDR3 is TGTGCCAGCAGTCCAGGGACGACAGATACGCAGTATTTT.